The rows below give T cell receptor beta chains drawn from one sample of a study of Ad26.COV2.S vaccination and SARS-CoV-2 variants. Sequencing used immunoSEQ multiplex PCR; TCRdb keeps in-frame clones, though not all of them. Of roughly 330,000 clones detected, approximately 87% appear once; the ten largest clones hold around 5.5%. The starting material was peripheral blood, obtained in a trial of Ad26.COV2.S vaccine versus placebo. The receptor set was obtained from a person between 18 and 65 years old who received the Ad26.COV2.S COVID-19 vaccine or a placebo. Each CDR3 is given with its conserved first and last residue. D genes are given only for firm matches. For some rows the clone size is stated as once, few or many, or as a class when expanded; others skip it.

j_call: TRBJ2-5
v_call: TRBV13
d_call: .
clone_size: .
cdr3_aa: CASSSQDRQETQYF
cdr3_nt: TGTGCCAGCAGCTCCCAAGACAGACAAGAGACCCAGTACTTC

j_call: TRBJ2-5
v_call: TRBV6-2/TRBV6-3
d_call: TRBD2
clone_size: .
cdr3_aa: CASSYAVGGSRETQYF
cdr3_nt: TGTGCCAGCAGTTACGCCGTCGGGGGGAGTAGAGAGACCCAGTACTTC

j_call: TRBJ1-5
v_call: TRBV6-5
d_call: TRBD1
clone_size: .
cdr3_aa: CASVFDRVYQPQHF
cdr3_nt: TGTGCCAGTGTTTTCGACAGGGTCTATCAGCCCCAGCATTTT

j_call: TRBJ1-5
v_call: TRBV6-5
d_call: TRBD1
clone_size: once
cdr3_aa: CASTWDRSNQPQHF
cdr3_nt: TGTGCCAGCACCTGGGACAGAAGCAATCAGCCCCAGCATTTT

j_call: TRBJ2-3
v_call: TRBV14
d_call: .
clone_size: once
cdr3_aa: CASSQDGLFTDTQYF
cdr3_nt: TGTGCCAGCAGCCAAGACGGGCTCTTCACAGATACGCAGTATTTT

j_call: TRBJ2-3
v_call: TRBV12-2
d_call: .
clone_size: .
cdr3_aa: CASRLARRFQSSTQYF
cdr3_nt: TGTGCAAGTCGCTTAGCGAGGAGGTTTCAAAGCAGTACGCAGTATTTT

j_call: TRBJ1-4
v_call: TRBV28
d_call: .
clone_size: .
cdr3_aa: CASSQHIVNEKLFF
cdr3_nt: TGTGCCAGCAGCCAACATATAGTAAATGAAAAACTGTTTTTT

j_call: TRBJ2-2
v_call: TRBV29-1
d_call: TRBD1
clone_size: .
cdr3_aa: CSVEVVTGGRSGELFF
cdr3_nt: TGCAGCGTTGAAGTGGTTACAGGGGGACGGTCCGGGGAGCTGTTTTTT

j_call: TRBJ1-5
v_call: TRBV6-2/TRBV6-3
d_call: .
clone_size: once
cdr3_aa: CASSYPALGQPQHF
cdr3_nt: TGTGCCAGCAGTTATCCCGCTTTGGGACAGCCCCAGCATTTT

j_call: TRBJ2-1
v_call: TRBV12-5
d_call: .
clone_size: once
cdr3_aa: CASGLWSWRVFVYNEQFF
cdr3_nt: TGTGCTAGTGGTTTGTGGAGCTGGAGGGTTTTTGTGTACAATGAGCAGTTCTTC

j_call: TRBJ2-7
v_call: TRBV4-1
d_call: .
clone_size: .
cdr3_aa: CASSGVDSSYEQYF
cdr3_nt: TGCGCCAGCAGCGGGGTCGACAGTTCCTACGAGCAGTACTTC